Each of the 29 T cell receptor beta chains below was sequenced from the same sample in a study of memory CD4+ T cells and cytomegalovirus serostatus. Single viable CD3+CD4+CD8-CD45RO+ cells were sorted as the memory CD4+ T cells. The repertoire was sequenced with immunoSEQ multiplex PCR; TCRdb's copy has only in-frame clones and lacks some. The sample contains roughly 84,000 clones, 65% to 85% of which appear only once. Sequencing was done on a sample of memory CD4+ T cells from blood. All receptors derive from an adult in good health and CMV-seronegative.

The rearrangement links TRBV2 to TRBJ1-2, with 10 bases fitting TRBD1. CDR1 is SNHLY, CDR2 FYNNEI, per germline. CDR3 length: 14 residues. J was trimmed by 8 bases and V by 1 base; bases with no gene match: 4. This CDR3 reads CASSEGTGGYGYTF. CDR3 DNA sequence: TGTGCCAGCAGTGAAGGGACAGGGGGTTACGGCTACACCTTC.

This clone was detected once. V is TRBV7-3 and J is TRBJ2-5; D is possibly TRBD1 or TRBD2 (5 bases each). The V end was cut by 1 base, the J end by 4 bases, with 10 bases between. Germline V gene sequence: CDR1 SGHTA, CDR2 FQGTGA. The CDR3 consists of 14 residues. CDR3 amino acids: CASSLKAGRETQYF. For the CDR3, the DNA is TGTGCCAGCAGCTTAAAAGCAGGGAGAGAGACCCAGTACTTC.

The chain combines TRBV6-5 with TRBJ1-4; D not certain. Looked up from germline, CDR1 is MNHEY and CDR2 is SVGAGI. The V and J ends lost 0 bases and 0 bases respectively, with 5 bases between them. CDR3 length: 15 residues. In nucleotides, the CDR3 is TGTGCCAGCAGTTACTCGGGGTCAACTAATGAAAAACTGTTTTTT. Its translation: CASSYSGSTNEKLFF.

The rearrangement uses TRBV7-2 and TRBJ1-5; no firm D call. This CDR3 is built from 14 residues. CDR1 and CDR2 (germline): SGHTA, FQGNSA. V was pared by 1 base and J by 7 bases, with 11 bases between. CDR3 sequence reads: CASSLGLLGQPQHF. CDR3 coding DNA: TGTGCCAGCAGCTTAGGGCTGTTGGGGCAGCCCCAGCATTTT. Based on the CDR3 plus reference TRBV7-2 and TRBJ1-5, the full variable domain is GAGVSQSPSNKVTEKGKDVELRCDPISGHTALYWYRQSLGQGLEFLIYFQGNSAPDKSGLPSDRFSAERTGGSVSTLTIQRTQQEDSAVYLCASSLGLLGQPQHFGDGTRLSIL.

V usage is TRBV4-2 and J usage is TRBJ1-4, with D tentatively TRBD1 (5 bases). CDR3 length: 15 amino acids. Trimming pared 0 bases from V and 8 bases from J, leaving 13 bases between. Germline V CDR1 and CDR2: LGHNA, YNFKEQ. CDR3 residues: CASSQDPGGGEKLFF. As DNA, the CDR3 is TGTGCCAGCAGCCAAGATCCGGGGGGAGGAGAAAAACTGTTTTTT.

V gene TRBV6-1 combines with J gene TRBJ1-2, with TRBD1 identical over 7 bases. From germline, CDR1 is MNHNS and CDR2 SASEGT. The ends lost 5 bases at V and 1 base at J; junction bases unmatched: 7. The CDR3 has 15 residues. DNA of the CDR3: TGTGCCAGCAGTCAGGGGGGGGTTAGTAACTATGGCTACACCTTC. Encoded protein: CASSQGGVSNYGYTF.

V usage is TRBV11-2 and J usage is TRBJ1-2; D might be TRBD1 (5 bases). The germline gives CDR1 SGHAT, CDR2 FQNNGV. V lost 6 bases and J lost 6, with 11 bases in between. The CDR3 is 12 amino acids. The CDR3 is CASSPGGDGYTF. The CDR3 DNA reads TGTGCCAGCAGTCCGGGGGGGGATGGCTACACCTTC. The variable domain in full, completed from reference TRBV11-2 and TRBJ1-2, reads EAGVAQSPRYKIIEKRQSVAFWCNPISGHATLYWYQQILGQGPKLLIQFQNNGVVDDSQLPKDRFSAERLKGVDSTLKIQPAKLEDSAVYLCASSPGGDGYTFGSGTRLTVV.

This clone was seen only once. The V and J genes are TRBV21-1 and TRBJ2-7; TRBD1, the table's D call, lacks a check against the DNA. TRBV21-1 is described as a pseudogene. The CDR3 contains 14 residues. The CDR3 here is CASNLTSDSYEQYF. CDR3 sequence (DNA): TGTGCCAGCAACCTTACTTCGGACAGCTACGAGCAGTACTTC.

The chain combines TRBV5-1 with TRBJ2-3, with D maybe TRBD2 (6 bases). This CDR3 region has 16 residues. V was shortened by 4 bases and J by 0 bases, with 15 bases between the two germline ends. Germline V gives CDR1 SGHRS, CDR2 YFSETQ. CDR3 in DNA: TGCGCCAGCAGCCCAGGGACTTGGACTAGCACAGATACGCAGTATTTT. Amino acid sequence: CASSPGTWTSTDTQYF. Full variable domain (outside the CDR3, taken from reference TRBV5-1 and TRBJ2-3): KAGVTQTPRYLIKTRGQQVTLSCSPISGHRSVSWYQQTPGQGLQFLFEYFSETQRNKGNFPGRFSGRQFSNSRSEMNVSTLELGDSALYLCASSPGTWTSTDTQYFGPGTRLTVL.

The chain uses TRBV4-1 and TRBJ2-7, with D possibly matching TRBD1 (7 bases). The V end lost 0 bases, the J end lost 5 bases, and 17 bases lay between the germline ends. Looked up from germline, CDR1 is MGHRA and CDR2 is YSYEKL. CDR3 length: 16 residues. The CDR3 is CASSQDPQGGTNEQYF. The CDR3 nucleotides read TGCGCCAGCAGCCAAGATCCCCAGGGGGGTACCAACGAGCAGTACTTC.

The chain combines TRBV27 with TRBJ1-2, with D uncertain. The CDR3 sequence is 14 residues long. CDR1 and CDR2 (germline): MNHEY, SMNVEV (reference sequence). V was pared by 6 bases and J by 8 bases, with 19 bases between. Here the CDR3 reads CASSLLWGTGGYTF. The CDR3 DNA follows: TGTGCCAGCAGCCTTCTATGGGGTACTGGGGGCTACACCTTC.

This clone was seen once. This rearrangement joins TRBV7-8 to TRBJ1-3; TRBD1 might be the D (5 bases). The CDR3 has 16 amino acids. The V end lost 3 bases, the J end lost 4 bases, and 16 bases lay between the germline ends. Per germline, CDR1 SGHVS and CDR2 FQNEAQ. This CDR3 is CASSLIVGAFGNTIYF. CDR3 nucleotide sequence: TGTGCCAGCAGCTTGATAGTCGGGGCGTTCGGAAACACCATATATTTT.

The CDR3 reads CASSLGLSYGYTF. In DNA, the CDR3 is TGCGCCAGCAGCCTGGGCCTGTCATATGGCTACACCTTC. This chain joins TRBV5-1 and TRBJ1-2; D not resolved. From germline, CDR1 is SGHRS and CDR2 YFSETQ. The CDR3 runs to 13 residues. V was cut by 4 bases and J by 5 bases, with 12 bases left in between.

This clone was counted only a few times. This chain's CDR3 is CASSQAGQSNYGYTF. The CDR3 region has the DNA TGCGCCAGCAGCCAGGCAGGGCAATCTAACTATGGCTACACCTTC. This chain links TRBV4-1 with TRBJ1-2; possible D gene TRBD1, 5 bases. The germline CDR1 and CDR2 sequences are MGHRA and YSYEKL. The CDR3 is made up of 15 amino acids. V lost 3 bases and J lost 0, with 11 bases in between.

The CDR3 coding sequence is TGCAGTGCTAGCAGCGGCAATGAGCAGTTCTTC. Residues: CSASSGNEQFF. This chain uses TRBV20-1 with TRBJ2-1; D possibly corresponds to TRBD2 (5 bases). The germline V and J ends were trimmed by 3 bases and 6 bases, with 6 bases remaining between them. CDR3 length: 11 residues. Germline CDR1 and CDR2: DFQATT and SNEGSKA (reference sequence).

This chain joins TRBV6-6 and TRBJ2-2; 10 bases match TRBD1. This CDR3 is 14 amino acids long. The germline V gene encodes CDR1 MNHNY and CDR2 SVGAGI (reference sequence). Germline trimming cut 5 bases from V and 7 bases from J; bases unmatched to any gene: 4. CDR3 region: CASSPTGGNGELFF. For the CDR3, the DNA is TGTGCCAGCAGTCCGACAGGGGGCAACGGGGAGCTGTTTTTT.

This clone was detected once. V gene TRBV4-1 combines with J gene TRBJ2-1, with TRBD2 identical over 13 bases. The CDR3 is made up of 18 amino acids. Germline CDR1 and CDR2: MGHRA and YSYEKL. The trim removed 4 bases at V and 4 bases at J, leaving 10 bases unmatched. CDR3 loop: CASSPTSTSGGKYNEQFF. The CDR3, as DNA: TGCGCCAGCAGCCCTACTTCGACTAGCGGGGGGAAATACAATGAGCAGTTCTTC.

The CDR3: CAWMRAPRKNEQFF. Written as DNA, the CDR3 is TGTGCCTGGATGCGGGCACCGCGGAAAAATGAGCAGTTCTTC. J is TRBJ2-1 and V is TRBV30, with D perhaps matching TRBD2 (5 bases). CDR1 GTSNPN and CDR2 SVGIG come from the germline V gene (reference sequence). This CDR3 has 14 amino acids. Trimming pared 4 bases from V and 7 bases from J, leaving 17 bases between.

The genes are TRBV5-1 and TRBJ1-5; 7 bases align to TRBD1. V was pared by 4 bases and J by 0 bases, with 4 bases of the junction left unmatched. This CDR3 contains 15 residues. CDR1 is SGHRS, CDR2 YFSETQ, per germline. CDR3 bases: TGCGCCAGCAGCCCCGGGACAGTTAGCAATCAGCCCCAGCATTTT. It yields the protein CASSPGTVSNQPQHF.

The chain has TRBV13 and TRBJ2-7, with TRBD2 matching 9 bases. The CDR3 totals 15 residues. Trimming took 4 bases from V and 2 from J; bases not matched to a gene: 6. Germline V gives CDR1 PRHDT, CDR2 FYEKMQ (reference sequence). The DNA for the CDR3 is TGTGCCAGCAGCTCAAGCGGGGGGCTTCCCTACGAGCAGTACTTC. This codes for CASSSSGGLPYEQYF.

The chain carries TRBV6-4 and TRBJ1-2, with 7 bases that match TRBD1. The CDR3 consists of 15 residues. Per the germline V gene, CDR1 is MRHNA and CDR2 is SNTAGT. V dropped 5 bases and J dropped 0; count of bases not matched to a gene: 6. In DNA form, the CDR3 reads TGTGCCAGCAGTCCTACAGGGGTCGCTAACTATGGCTACACCTTC. Residues: CASSPTGVANYGYTF.

The V call is TRBV4-3, the J call TRBJ2-6, with D perhaps matching TRBD2 (6 bases). CDR1 LGHNA and CDR2 YSLEER come from the germline V gene. V gave up 3 bases and J gave up 3 bases, with 15 bases separating them. CDR3 size: 17 residues. In DNA form, the CDR3 reads TGCGCCAGCAGCCAGGCGGGATACGGAGGTGGGGCCAACGTCCTGACTTTC. Its protein product is CASSQAGYGGGANVLTF.

The chain employs TRBV9 and TRBJ1-2; D unresolved. CDR1 SGDLS and CDR2 YYNGEE come from the germline V gene. The CDR3 length is 15 residues. V dropped 0 bases and J dropped 7 bases, with 16 bases sitting between them. Here the CDR3 DNA reads TGTGCCAGCAGCGTAGACGGACCGACCCTAGGTGGCTACACCTTC. Translated: CASSVDGPTLGGYTF. The full variable domain, in which reference TRBV9 and TRBJ1-2 provide the parts outside the CDR3, is DSGVTQTPKHLITATGQRVTLRCSPRSGDLSVYWYQQSLDQGLQFLIQYYNGEERAKGNILERFSAQQFPDLHSELNLSSLELGDSALYFCASSVDGPTLGGYTFGSGTRLTVV.

The chain uses TRBV6-5 and TRBJ1-5, with D hard to call. Germline V lookup: CDR1 MNHEY, CDR2 SVGAGI. The V and J ends lost 5 bases and 0 bases respectively, with 5 bases between them. The CDR3 is 13 amino acids. CDR3 coding DNA: TGTGCCAGCAGTGACAATAGCAATCAGCCCCAGCATTTT. As protein: CASSDNSNQPQHF.

A remark on this clone: At one boundary the junction diverges from the germline segment, which might be a read error. V and J are TRBV5-1 and TRBJ2-3; TRBD2 aligns across 13 bases. The CDR3 is 15 amino acids. In germline, CDR1 is SGHRS, CDR2 YFSETQ. The CDR3 DNA reads TGCGCCAGCAGCTTGGAAACTAGCGGGGGGGATAGGCAGTATTTT. As protein: CASSLETSGGDRQYF.

The chain is built from TRBV28 and TRBJ1-5, with a possible D match to TRBD1 (5 bases). The CDR3 sequence is 12 residues long. Trimming cost V 8 bases and J 4 bases, with 9 bases left between them. Germline V gene data show CDR1 as MDHEN and CDR2 as SYDVKM. The CDR3 loop reads CASEGYNQPQHF. CDR3 nucleotides: TGTGCCAGCGAGGGGTATAATCAGCCCCAGCATTTT.

V usage is TRBV5-1 and J usage is TRBJ2-3; unclear D gene. Trimming stripped 3 bases from V and 1 base from J, with 12 bases between. This CDR3 comprises 15 residues. CDR1 and CDR2 (germline): SGHRS, YFSETQ. The CDR3 DNA reads TGCGCCAGCAGCTCGAGTCTAGTGCGCACAGATACGCAGTATTTT. Amino acids: CASSSSLVRTDTQYF.

This chain joins TRBV18 and TRBJ1-3; D remains ambiguous. The CDR3 sequence is 15 residues long. Germline loops: CDR1 KGHSH, CDR2 LQKENI. The ends were cut back, 3 bases at V and 5 bases at J, with 14 bases in the middle. This CDR3 is CASSPVQASRNTIYF. In DNA, the CDR3 is TGTGCCAGCTCACCCGTCCAGGCGTCTCGAAACACCATATATTTT. The full variable domain, its missing parts supplied by reference TRBV18 and TRBJ1-3, is NAGVMQNPRHLVRRRGQEARLRCSPMKGHSHVYWYRQLPEEGLKFMVYLQKENIIDESGMPKERFSAEFPKEGPSILRIQQVVRGDSAAYFCASSPVQASRNTIYFGEGSWLTVV.

DNA for the CDR3: TGTGCCAGCAGCTCCAAGGTGGGTCAGCCCCAGCATTTT. Protein product: CASSSKVGQPQHF. This chain links TRBV7-2 with TRBJ1-5; D uncertain. V lost 4 bases to trimming and J lost 6 bases, with 10 bases between them. The V gene's germline CDR1 is SGHTA and CDR2 FQGNSA. The CDR3 runs 13 residues.